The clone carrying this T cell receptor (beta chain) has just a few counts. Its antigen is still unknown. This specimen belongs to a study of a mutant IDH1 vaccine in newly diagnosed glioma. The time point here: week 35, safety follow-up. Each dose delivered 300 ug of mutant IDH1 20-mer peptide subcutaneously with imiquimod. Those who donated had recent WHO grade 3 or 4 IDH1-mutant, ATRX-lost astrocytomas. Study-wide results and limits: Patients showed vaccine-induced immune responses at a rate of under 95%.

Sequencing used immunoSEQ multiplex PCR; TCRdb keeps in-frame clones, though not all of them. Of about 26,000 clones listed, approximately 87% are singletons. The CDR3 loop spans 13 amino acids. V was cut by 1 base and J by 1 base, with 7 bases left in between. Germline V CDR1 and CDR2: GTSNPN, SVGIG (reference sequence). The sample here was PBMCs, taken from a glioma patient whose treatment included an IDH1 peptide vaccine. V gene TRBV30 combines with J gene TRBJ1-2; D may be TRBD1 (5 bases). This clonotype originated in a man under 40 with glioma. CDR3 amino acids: CAWSGQFNYGYTF. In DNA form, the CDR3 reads TGTGCCTGGAGTGGACAGTTTAACTATGGCTACACCTTC.